This T cell receptor (beta chain) was sequenced for a study of CD8 T cells in acute hepatitis C reinfection. Whole-study context: CD8+ T cells specific for HCV NS3-1073 were sequenced. Study-level results: No group differed significantly in the high NS3-1073 repertoire diversity.

The protocol was immunoSEQ multiplex PCR, while the TCRdb copy is restricted to in-frame clones and leaves out a portion. The table lists tens of thousands of clones, approximately 85% of them singletons. The CDR3 contains 13 residues. The germline V and J ends were trimmed by 5 bases and 4 bases, with 9 bases remaining between them. CDR1 and CDR2 from the germline V gene are SGHVS and FNYEAQ. Stated time point: naive CD8 control sorted from an acute-time-point sample. Cells were stained for CD3, CD8 and CD45RO, excluding dead cells. With regard to this clone: Antigen unknown.

The sample was naive CD8+ T cells from PBMCs. The sequence derives from a woman younger than 30 who spontaneously cleared hepatitis C infection. The rearrangement links TRBV7-6 to TRBJ2-1, with no clear D. CDR3 protein: CASSPSPYNEQFF. The CDR3 region has the DNA TGTGCCAGCAGCCCCAGTCCTTACAATGAGCAGTTCTTC.